The next 19 T cell receptor beta chains were all read from a single sample in a study of molecular identifiers for immune sequencing clone quantification. TCRdb fed the PCR reads into MiXCR, producing one record per CDR3 protein. This sample has about half a million distinct CDR3 sequences, with roughly 26% found just once. Sequenced: naive CD8+ T cells from blood, with Jurkat cell RNA spiked in. This sample's subset: FACS-sorted CD8+CD4-CCR7+CD45RA+ naive T cells. The receptor set was obtained from a human donor in good health. Some libraries in this study had Jurkat cell RNA spiked in.

A remark on this clonotype: As the CDR3 is not closed by the conserved phenylalanine or tryptophan, this likely results from a read error. The DNA is left out, because the CDR3 cannot be placed on it with certainty; the CDR3 is given as TCRdb lists it. The chain uses TRBV7-6 and TRBJ2-7. CDR1 is SGHVS and CDR2 is FNYEAQ in the germline V gene. The CDR3 is 14 residues long, counting both termini. The chain's CDR3 is CASSFMERFVEPSC.

CDR3 nucleotides: TGTGCCAGCAGTTCAATGACAGGGGAACAGCCCCAGCATTTT. This codes for CASSSMTGEQPQHF. The genes are TRBV6-2 or TRBV6-3 and TRBJ1-5; 8 bases are a match to TRBD1. This CDR3 contains 14 residues. Trimming took 4 bases from V and 7 from J; bases not matched to a gene: 6. Germline V gives CDR1 MNHEY, CDR2 SVGEGT.

This clonotype was counted a few times. The junction departs from the called germline gene at one end, perhaps through a read error. CDR3 sequence: CTSRQVQGNQPQHF. The CDR3 DNA sequence: TGTACCAGCAGACAGGTCCAGGGGAACCAGCCCCAGCATTTT. V is TRBV28 and J is TRBJ1-5; D is possibly TRBD1 (6 bases). This CDR3 has 14 residues. Germline CDR1 MDHEN, CDR2 SYDVKM.

The J gene is TRBJ2-3, the V gene TRBV6-2 or TRBV6-3, with 8 bases that match TRBD2. After removal of 5 bases from V and 2 bases from J, the junction contained 9 bases not matched to a gene. Germline loops: CDR1 MNHEY, CDR2 SVGEGT. CDR3 length equals 16 residues. Written as DNA, the CDR3 is TGTGCCAGCAGTCCTCGTACTAGCGGTCCCACAGATACGCAGTATTTT. This translates into CASSPRTSGPTDTQYF.

In its sample, this clonotype was seen many times. As DNA, the CDR3 is TGCAGTGCTAGAGATCGACAGGCGGATACGCAGTATTTT. Translation gives CSARDRQADTQYF. The chain uses TRBV20-1 and TRBJ2-3, with a weak D call TRBD1 (6 bases). V was cut by 0 bases and J by 6 bases, with 10 bases left in between. CDR3 length equals 13 residues. Germline-derived CDR1 and CDR2 are DFQATT and SNEGSKA (reference sequence).

This clonotype was counted at least ten times. The chain links TRBV9 to TRBJ2-7, with no clear D. The CDR3 runs to 14 residues. Germline CDR1 reads SGDLS; CDR2 reads YYNGEE. V was cut by 2 bases and J by 2 bases, with 11 bases left in between. The CDR3 sequence is CASSVRSDPYEQYF. In DNA form, the CDR3 reads TGTGCCAGCAGCGTCCGGTCTGATCCCTACGAGCAGTACTTC.

This clonotype was observed a few times. This chain joins TRBV4-3 and TRBJ1-5; D remains ambiguous. V lost 0 bases and J lost 12, with 18 bases in between. The CDR3 totals 15 residues. The germline CDR1 and CDR2 sequences are LGHNA and YSLEER. CDR3: CASSQDWAMLAFQHF. The CDR3 region has the DNA TGCGCCAGCAGCCAAGATTGGGCCATGCTGGCTTTCCAGCATTTT.

The chain recombines TRBV7-9 with TRBJ2-3; 8 nucleotides match TRBD2. The V and J ends lost 3 bases and 2 bases, in that order; junction bases with no gene match: 7. CDR1 and CDR2 (germline): SEHNR, FQNEAQ (reference sequence). The CDR3 spans 16 residues. The CDR3 nucleotides read TGTGCCAGCAGCTTGGGACTAGTCAGGCCCACAGATACGCAGTATTTT. It translates to CASSLGLVRPTDTQYF. Full variable domain (rest looked up from reference TRBV7-9 and TRBJ2-3): DTGVSQNPRHKITKRGQNVTFRCDPISEHNRLYWYRQTLGQGPEFLTYFQNEAQLEKSRLLSDRFSAERPKGSFSTLEIQRTEQGDSAMYLCASSLGLVRPTDTQYFGPGTRLTVL.

This clonotype was counted a single time. One base away lies a much larger clone, so this may be a sequencing read error. The V and J genes are TRBV29-1 and TRBJ2-5; 12 bases match TRBD1. The V and J ends lost 5 bases and 1 base, in that order; junction bases with no gene match: 5. This CDR3 has 15 amino acids. Germline CDR1 reads SQVTM; CDR2 reads ANQGSEA. The CDR3 DNA is TGCAGCGTTAATGGGACAGGGGGCCCCCAAGAGACCCAGTACTTC. Residues: CSVNGTGGPQETQYF.

Comment on this clonotype: One end of the junction does not line up with germline, which may come from a read error. The chain uses TRBV13 and TRBJ2-5; TRBD2 matches at 14 bases. CDR3 length equals 16 residues. Per the germline V gene, CDR1 is PRHDT and CDR2 is FYEKMQ (reference sequence). CDR3 sequence reads: CASSPGLAGDQETRYF. CDR3 coding DNA: TGTGCCAGCAGCCCGGGACTAGCGGGGGACCAAGAGACCCGGTACTTC.

The chain links TRBV6-5 to TRBJ2-1; D perhaps matches TRBD2 (6 bases). The CDR3 extends over 13 amino acids. Germline assignment: CDR1 MNHEY and CDR2 SVGAGI. V lost 5 bases and J lost 4, with 9 bases in between. CDR3 loop: CASSPGVYNEQFF. The CDR3 DNA follows: TGTGCCAGCAGTCCGGGAGTGTACAATGAGCAGTTCTTC.

Points on this clonotype: This may stem from a read error, because a much larger clone lies one nucleotide away. The rearrangement links TRBV9 to TRBJ2-3, with D possibly matching TRBD1 (6 bases). The CDR3 is 15 amino acids. Germline values: CDR1 SGDLS, CDR2 YYNGEE. For the CDR3, the DNA is TGTGCCAGCAGCGTAGGGGGACATAGCACAGATACGCAGTGTTTT. Its translation is CASSVGGHSTDTQCF. The full variable domain, in which reference TRBV9 and TRBJ2-3 provide the parts outside the CDR3, is DSGVTQTPKHLITATGQRVTLRCSPRSGDLSVYWYQQSLDQGLQFLIQYYNGEERAKGNILERFSAQQFPDLHSELNLSSLELGDSALYFCASSVGGHSTDTQCFGPGTRLTVL.

Notes on this clonotype: A much larger clone is a single base away; this may be a read error. DNA of the CDR3: TGTGCCAGCAGTTACGGGGACAGTTCGGAGCAGACCCAGCATTTT. It codes for CASSYGDSSEQTQHF. The chain uses TRBV6-6 and TRBJ1-5; 7 bases map to TRBD1. The length of the CDR3 is 15 residues. V lost 2 bases and J lost 11; bases outside the gene matches: 12. Germline V CDR1 and CDR2: MNHNY, SVGAGI (reference sequence).

Comments on this clonotype: Mismatch with germline at one junction end may stem from a read error. J is TRBJ2-3 and V is TRBV27; 13 bases map to TRBD2. Germline-derived CDR1 and CDR2 are MNHEY and SMNVEV (reference sequence). This CDR3 contains 16 residues. CDR3 bases: TGTGCCGGCAGCTACCTGGGACTAGCGGGACCAGATACGCAGTATTTT. Residues: CAGSYLGLAGPDTQYF.

Turning to this clonotype: A much larger clone lies a single base off, so this may be a read error. This chain joins TRBV4-1 and TRBJ1-2; 7 bases fit TRBD1. The germline CDR1 and CDR2 sequences are MGHRA and YSYEKL. The CDR3 loop spans 15 amino acids. Here the CDR3 reads CASSPKAGTDYDYTF. CDR3 nucleotides: TGCGCCAGCAGCCCGAAAGCAGGGACAGACTATGACTACACCTTC.

In this sample, this clonotype turned up many times. V is TRBV7-6 and J is TRBJ2-5; D gene ambiguous. V lost 5 bases and J 1 base, leaving 14 bases between the germline ends. In germline, CDR1 is SGHVS, CDR2 FNYEAQ. This CDR3 is built from 15 residues. Here the CDR3 reads CASSLTRTVQETQYF. The CDR3 coding sequence is TGTGCCAGCAGCCTCACACGGACGGTCCAAGAGACCCAGTACTTC.

As regards this clonotype: This may be a read error, as it is one base from a much larger clone. V gene TRBV28 combines with J gene TRBJ1-2; TRBD1 aligns across 8 bases. J lost 4 bases, V lost 2 bases, and 6 bases had no gene match. The germline gives CDR1 MDHEN, CDR2 SYDVKM. The CDR3 contains 15 residues. This CDR3 is CASSLDRGPGYGYTF. For the CDR3, the DNA is TGTGCCAGCAGTTTAGACAGGGGCCCTGGCTATGGCTACACCTTC.

The chain has TRBV12-5 and TRBJ2-7; D tentatively reads TRBD1 or TRBD2 (7 bases each). This CDR3 is built from 17 residues. The germline gives CDR1 LGHNT, CDR2 FRNRAP. Trimming removed 2 bases from V and 4 bases from J, with 21 bases in between. The CDR3 DNA is TGTGCTAGTGGTTTGATCCGCGTGGGACAGCGGGATTACGAGCAGTACTTC. This encodes CASGLIRVGQRDYEQYF.

This clonotype was seen repeatedly, ten times or more. The V call is TRBV6-6, the J call TRBJ2-3, with a possible D match to TRBD1 (5 bases). The length of the CDR3 is 16 residues. The ends were cut back, 4 bases at V and 4 bases at J, with 18 bases in the middle. Germline CDR1 and CDR2: MNHNY and SVGAGI (reference sequence). The CDR3 spells CASSSDSQVVADTQYF. In DNA form, the CDR3 reads TGTGCCAGCAGTTCTGACAGTCAGGTAGTCGCAGATACGCAGTATTTT.